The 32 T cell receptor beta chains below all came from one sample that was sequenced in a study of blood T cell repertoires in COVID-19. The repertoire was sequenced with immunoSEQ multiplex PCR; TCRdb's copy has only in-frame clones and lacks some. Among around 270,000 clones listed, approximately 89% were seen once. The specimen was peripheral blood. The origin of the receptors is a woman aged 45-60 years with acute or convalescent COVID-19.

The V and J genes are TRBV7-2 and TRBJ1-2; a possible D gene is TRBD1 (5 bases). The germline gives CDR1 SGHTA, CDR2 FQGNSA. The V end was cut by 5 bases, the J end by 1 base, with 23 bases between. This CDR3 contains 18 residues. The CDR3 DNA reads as TGTGCCAGCAGCCCCGTCTTCTTTGGGGGGAGTGTTAACTATGGCTACACCTTC. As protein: CASSPVFFGGSVNYGYTF.

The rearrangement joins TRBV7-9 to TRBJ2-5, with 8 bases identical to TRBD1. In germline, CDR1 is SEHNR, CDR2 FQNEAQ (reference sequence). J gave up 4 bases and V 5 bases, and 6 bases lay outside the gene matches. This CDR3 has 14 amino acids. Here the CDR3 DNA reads TGTGCCAGCAGCAAAGGACAGGGTGGAGAGACCCAGTACTTC. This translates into CASSKGQGGETQYF.

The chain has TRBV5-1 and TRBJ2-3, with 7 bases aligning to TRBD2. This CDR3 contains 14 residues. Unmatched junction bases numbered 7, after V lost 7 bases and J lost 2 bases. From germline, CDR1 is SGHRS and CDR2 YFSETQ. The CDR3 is CASRDGRNTDTQYF. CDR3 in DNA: TGCGCCAGCCGTGACGGGAGGAACACAGATACGCAGTATTTT.

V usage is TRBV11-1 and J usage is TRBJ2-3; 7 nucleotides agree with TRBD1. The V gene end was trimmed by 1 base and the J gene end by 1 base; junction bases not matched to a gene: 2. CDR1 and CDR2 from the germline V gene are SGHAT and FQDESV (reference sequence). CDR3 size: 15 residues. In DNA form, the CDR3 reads TGTGCCAGCAGCTTAGAAGGGGGCCGCACAGATACGCAGTATTTT. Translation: CASSLEGGRTDTQYF.

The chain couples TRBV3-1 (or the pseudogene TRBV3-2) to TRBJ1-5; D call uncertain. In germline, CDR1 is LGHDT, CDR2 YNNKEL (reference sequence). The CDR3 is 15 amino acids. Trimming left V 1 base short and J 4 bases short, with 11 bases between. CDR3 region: CASSQARSGNQPQHF. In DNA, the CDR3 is TGTGCCAGCAGCCAAGCCCGCAGCGGGAATCAGCCCCAGCATTTT.

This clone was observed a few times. Written as DNA, the CDR3 is TGTGCCAGCAGTACTTATAACCCCGGAGGGCAGTTCTTC. Its translation: CASSTYNPGGQFF. This chain joins TRBV27 and TRBJ2-1; the D gene is possibly TRBD2 (5 bases). Trimming shortened V by 5 bases and J by 12 bases, and 17 bases separated the two germline ends. Germline CDR1 is MNHEY and CDR2 is SMNVEV (reference sequence). This CDR3 region has 13 residues.

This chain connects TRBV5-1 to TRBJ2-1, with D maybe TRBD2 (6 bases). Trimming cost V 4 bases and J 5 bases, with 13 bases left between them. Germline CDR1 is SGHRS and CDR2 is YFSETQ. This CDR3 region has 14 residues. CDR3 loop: CASSLPGLHNEQFF. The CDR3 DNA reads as TGCGCCAGCAGCCTACCGGGACTGCACAATGAGCAGTTCTTC.

This CDR3 reads CASSLLHPYSDTF. The CDR3 DNA reads TGTGCCAGCAGCTTACTGCACCCCTATTCGGACACCTTC. The J gene is TRBJ1-2, the V gene TRBV7-2; D gene unclear. This CDR3 is 13 amino acids long. The V and J ends lost 2 bases and 12 bases respectively, with 16 bases between them. Looked up from germline, CDR1 is SGHTA and CDR2 is FQGNSA.

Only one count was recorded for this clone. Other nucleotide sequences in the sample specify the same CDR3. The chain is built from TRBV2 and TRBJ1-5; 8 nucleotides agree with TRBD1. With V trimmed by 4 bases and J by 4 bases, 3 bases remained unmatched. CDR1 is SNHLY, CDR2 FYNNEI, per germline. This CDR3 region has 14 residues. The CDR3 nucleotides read TGTGCCAGCAGTGGAACAGGGGGGAATCAGCCCCAGCATTTT. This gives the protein CASSGTGGNQPQHF.

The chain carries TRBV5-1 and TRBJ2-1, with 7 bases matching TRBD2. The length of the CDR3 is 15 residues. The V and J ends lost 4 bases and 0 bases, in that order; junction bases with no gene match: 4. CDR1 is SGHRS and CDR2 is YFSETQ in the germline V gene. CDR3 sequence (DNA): TGCGCCAGCAGCCAAATAGCGGGCTCCTACAATGAGCAGTTCTTC. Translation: CASSQIAGSYNEQFF.

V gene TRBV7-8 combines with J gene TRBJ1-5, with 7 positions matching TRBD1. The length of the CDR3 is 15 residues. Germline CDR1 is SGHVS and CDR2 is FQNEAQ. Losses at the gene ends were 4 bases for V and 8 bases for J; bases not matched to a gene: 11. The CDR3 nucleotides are TGTGCCAGCAGCTCTTTAGGGGGCGGCGGCGAGCCCCAGCATTTT. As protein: CASSSLGGGGEPQHF.

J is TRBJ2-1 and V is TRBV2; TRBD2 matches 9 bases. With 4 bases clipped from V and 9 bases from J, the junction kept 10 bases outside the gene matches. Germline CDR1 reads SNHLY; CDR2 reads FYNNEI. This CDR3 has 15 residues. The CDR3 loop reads CASSAGSSGTGEQFF. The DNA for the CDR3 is TGTGCCAGCAGTGCTGGGTCTAGCGGGACCGGTGAGCAGTTCTTC. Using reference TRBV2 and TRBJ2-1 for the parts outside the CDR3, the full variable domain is EPEVTQTPSHQVTQMGQEVILRCVPISNHLYFYWYRQILGQKVEFLVSFYNNEISEKSEIFDDQFSVERPDGSNFTLKIRSTKLEDSAMYFCASSAGSSGTGEQFFGPGTRLTVL.

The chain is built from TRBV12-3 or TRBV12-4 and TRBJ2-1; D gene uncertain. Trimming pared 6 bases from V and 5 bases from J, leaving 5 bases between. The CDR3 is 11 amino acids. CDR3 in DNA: TGTGCCAGCAGGTCTAACAATGAGCAGTTCTTC. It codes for CASRSNNEQFF.

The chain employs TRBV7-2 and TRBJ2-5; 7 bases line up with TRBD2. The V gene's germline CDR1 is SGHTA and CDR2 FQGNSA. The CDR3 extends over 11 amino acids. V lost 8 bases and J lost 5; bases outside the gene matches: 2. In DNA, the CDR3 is TGTGCCAGCGGGAGGGGTGAGACCCAGTACTTC. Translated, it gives CASGRGETQYF. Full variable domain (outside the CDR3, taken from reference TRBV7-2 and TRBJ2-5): GAGVSQSPSNKVTEKGKDVELRCDPISGHTALYWYRQSLGQGLEFLIYFQGNSAPDKSGLPSDRFSAERTGGSVSTLTIQRTQQEDSAVYLCASGRGETQYFGPGTRLLVL.

CDR3 bases: TGTGCCAGCAGCTTGTTCCCGGACAGGGATCGGTATGGCTACACCTTC. The encoded protein is CASSLFPDRDRYGYTF. The chain combines TRBV5-5 with TRBJ1-2; 8 nucleotides align to TRBD1. The CDR3 runs to 16 residues. Trimming at V came to 1 base and at J to 5 bases, leaving 10 bases not matched to a gene. Germline V CDR1 and CDR2: SGHKS, YYEKEE (reference sequence).

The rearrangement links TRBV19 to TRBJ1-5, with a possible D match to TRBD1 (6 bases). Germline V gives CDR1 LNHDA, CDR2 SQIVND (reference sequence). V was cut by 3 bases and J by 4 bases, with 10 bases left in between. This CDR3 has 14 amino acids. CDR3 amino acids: CASSMGADNQPQHF. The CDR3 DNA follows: TGTGCCAGTAGTATGGGGGCAGATAATCAGCCCCAGCATTTT.

CDR3 loop: CAISPLSGRGRYEQYF. CDR3 DNA sequence: TGTGCCATCAGCCCTCTTAGCGGGAGGGGAAGGTACGAGCAGTACTTC. This chain connects TRBV10-3 to TRBJ2-7, with TRBD2 matching over 11 bases. The J segment lost 4 bases and the V segment lost 6 bases, leaving 11 bases of the junction unmatched. Germline CDR1 ENHRY, CDR2 SYGVKD. This CDR3 has 16 amino acids.

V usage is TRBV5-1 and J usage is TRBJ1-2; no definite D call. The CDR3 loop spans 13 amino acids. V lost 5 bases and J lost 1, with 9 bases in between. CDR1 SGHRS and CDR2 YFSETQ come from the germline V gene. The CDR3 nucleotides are TGCGCCAGCAGGGCAGGCGATAACTATGGCTACACCTTC. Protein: CASRAGDNYGYTF.

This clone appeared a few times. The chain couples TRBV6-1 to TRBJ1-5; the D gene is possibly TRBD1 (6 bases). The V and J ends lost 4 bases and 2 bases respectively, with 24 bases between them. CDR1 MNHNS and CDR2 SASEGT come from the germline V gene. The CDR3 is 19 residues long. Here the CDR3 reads CASSVGGGGIMRGNQPQHF. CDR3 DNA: TGTGCCAGCAGTGTAGGGGGGGGAGGAATTATGCGGGGCAATCAGCCCCAGCATTTT.

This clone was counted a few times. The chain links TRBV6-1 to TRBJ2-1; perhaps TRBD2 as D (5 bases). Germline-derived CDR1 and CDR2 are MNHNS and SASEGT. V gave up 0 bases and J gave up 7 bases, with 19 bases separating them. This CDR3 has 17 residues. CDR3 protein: CASSEAAEDPPPNEQFF. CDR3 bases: TGTGCCAGCAGTGAAGCGGCGGAGGACCCACCGCCTAATGAGCAGTTCTTC.

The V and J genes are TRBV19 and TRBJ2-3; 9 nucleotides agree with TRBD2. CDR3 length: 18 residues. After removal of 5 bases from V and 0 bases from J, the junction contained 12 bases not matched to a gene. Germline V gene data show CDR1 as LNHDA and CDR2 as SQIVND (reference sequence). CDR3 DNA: TGTGCCAGTAGTGTCAGAGGATTAGCGGGAGCCAGCACAGATACGCAGTATTTT. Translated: CASSVRGLAGASTDTQYF. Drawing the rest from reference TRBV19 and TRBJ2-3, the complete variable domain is DGGITQSPKYLFRKEGQNVTLSCEQNLNHDAMYWYRQDPGQGLRLIYYSQIVNDFQKGDIAEGYSVSREKKESFPLTVTSAQKNPTAFYLCASSVRGLAGASTDTQYFGPGTRLTVL.

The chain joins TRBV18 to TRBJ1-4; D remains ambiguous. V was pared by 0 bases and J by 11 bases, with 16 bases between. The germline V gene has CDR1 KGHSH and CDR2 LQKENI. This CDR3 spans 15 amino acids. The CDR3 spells CASSPPLASGGKLFF. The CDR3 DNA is TGTGCCAGCTCACCACCGTTGGCGTCCGGAGGGAAACTGTTTTTT.

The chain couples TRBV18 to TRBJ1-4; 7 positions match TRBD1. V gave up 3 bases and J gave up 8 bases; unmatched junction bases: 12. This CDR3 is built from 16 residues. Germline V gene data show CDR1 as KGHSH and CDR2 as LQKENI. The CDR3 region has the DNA TGTGCCAGCTCACCCGAACCCACAGGGGTAAGGGAAAAACTGTTTTTT. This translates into CASSPEPTGVREKLFF. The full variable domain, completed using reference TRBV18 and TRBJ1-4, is NAGVMQNPRHLVRRRGQEARLRCSPMKGHSHVYWYRQLPEEGLKFMVYLQKENIIDESGMPKERFSAEFPKEGPSILRIQQVVRGDSAAYFCASSPEPTGVREKLFFGSGTQLSVL.

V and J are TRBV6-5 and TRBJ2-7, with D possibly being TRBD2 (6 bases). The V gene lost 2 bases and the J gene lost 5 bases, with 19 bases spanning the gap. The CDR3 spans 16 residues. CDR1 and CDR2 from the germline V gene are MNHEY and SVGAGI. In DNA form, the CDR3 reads TGTGCCAGCAGTTACGACTATACGCAGGACTATGACGAGCAGTACTTC. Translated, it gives CASSYDYTQDYDEQYF.

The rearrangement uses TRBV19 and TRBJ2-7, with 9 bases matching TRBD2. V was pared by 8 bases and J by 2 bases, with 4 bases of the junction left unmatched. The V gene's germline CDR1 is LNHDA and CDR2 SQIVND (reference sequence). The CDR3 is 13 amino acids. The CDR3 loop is CASGASGTYEQYF. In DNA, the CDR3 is TGTGCCAGTGGGGCTAGCGGGACCTACGAGCAGTACTTC.

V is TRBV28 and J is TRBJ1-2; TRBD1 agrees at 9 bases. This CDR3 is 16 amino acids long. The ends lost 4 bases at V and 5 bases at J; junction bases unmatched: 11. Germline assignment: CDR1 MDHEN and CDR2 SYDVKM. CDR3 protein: CASSSPGQGEDYGYTF. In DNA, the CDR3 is TGTGCCAGCAGTTCACCGGGACAGGGTGAAGATTATGGCTACACCTTC.

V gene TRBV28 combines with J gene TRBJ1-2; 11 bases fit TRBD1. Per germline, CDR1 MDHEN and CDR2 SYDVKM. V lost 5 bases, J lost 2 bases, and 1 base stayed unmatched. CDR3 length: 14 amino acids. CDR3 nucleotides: TGTGCCAGCAGTCGGGACAGGGGGAACTATGGCTACACCTTC. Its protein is CASSRDRGNYGYTF.

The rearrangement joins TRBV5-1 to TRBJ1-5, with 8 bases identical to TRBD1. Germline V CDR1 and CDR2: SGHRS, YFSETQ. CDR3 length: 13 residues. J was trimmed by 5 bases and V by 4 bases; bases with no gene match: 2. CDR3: CASSMDRDQPQHF. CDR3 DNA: TGCGCCAGCAGCATGGACAGGGATCAGCCCCAGCATTTT.

CDR3 sequence: CASSFLGGTRTDTQYF. The CDR3 region has the DNA TGCGCCAGCAGCTTCTTGGGGGGAACCCGCACAGATACGCAGTATTTT. The chain employs TRBV5-1 and TRBJ2-3; D perhaps matches TRBD2 (6 bases). The germline V gene encodes CDR1 SGHRS and CDR2 YFSETQ. This CDR3 contains 16 residues. The V end was cut by 2 bases, the J end by 1 base, with 14 bases between.

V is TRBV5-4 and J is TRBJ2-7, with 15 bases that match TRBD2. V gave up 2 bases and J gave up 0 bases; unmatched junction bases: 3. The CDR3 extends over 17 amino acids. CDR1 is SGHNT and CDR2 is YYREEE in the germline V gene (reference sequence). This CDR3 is CASSLGLAGGNSYEQYF. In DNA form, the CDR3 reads TGTGCCAGCAGCTTAGGACTAGCGGGAGGGAACTCCTACGAGCAGTACTTC.

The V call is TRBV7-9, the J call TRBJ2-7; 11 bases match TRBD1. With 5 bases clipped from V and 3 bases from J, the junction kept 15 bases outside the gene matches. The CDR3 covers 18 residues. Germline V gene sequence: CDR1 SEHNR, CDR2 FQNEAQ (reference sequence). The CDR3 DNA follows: TGTGCCAGCAGCGCCAAGATAGGACAGGGGGCCCTTTACTACGAGCAGTACTTC. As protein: CASSAKIGQGALYYEQYF. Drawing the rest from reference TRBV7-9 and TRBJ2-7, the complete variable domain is DTGVSQNPRHKITKRGQNVTFRCDPISEHNRLYWYRQTLGQGPEFLTYFQNEAQLEKSRLLSDRFSAERPKGSFSTLEIQRTEQGDSAMYLCASSAKIGQGALYYEQYFGPGTRLTVT.

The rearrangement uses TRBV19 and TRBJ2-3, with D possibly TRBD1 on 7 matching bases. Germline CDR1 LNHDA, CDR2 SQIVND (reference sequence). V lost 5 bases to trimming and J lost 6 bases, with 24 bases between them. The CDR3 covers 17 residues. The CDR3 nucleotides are TGTGCCAGTAGTCCGTTTCAGGGGGGTGACCTGCCGGATACGCAGTATTTT. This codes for CASSPFQGGDLPDTQYF.